This T cell receptor (beta chain) is from a study of T cell responses to AZD1222 COVID-19 vaccine. Whole-study findings and limits: The number of AZD1222 recipients seropositive at baseline was only five or six. In all cases, repertoires were sampled only after the peak T cell response. The reported proportion of spike-specific TCRs targeting unmutated variant regions was nearly half. In a largely white British group with more females than males, clonal diversity was possibly underestimated.

Regarding this clone: Its matching antigen is unknown.

Using immunoSEQ multiplex PCR, the repertoire was profiled, and TCRdb retains in-frame clones only, with some absent. Here the sample spans fewer than 250,000 clones, about 92% being singletons. CDR1 and CDR2 from the germline V gene are SGHRS and YFSETQ. Trimming took 0 bases from V and 4 from J; bases not matched to a gene: 3. The CDR3 is made up of 15 amino acids. Here the sequenced sample was peripheral blood, taken on day 0 of MenACWY control vaccination. The sequence came from an adult in good health. The chain is built from TRBV5-1 and TRBJ1-4; TRBD1 aligns across 7 bases. Here the CDR3 DNA reads TGCGCCAGCAGCTTGGTGGCAGGGGGTAATGAAAAACTGTTTTTT. Protein sequence: CASSLVAGGNEKLFF.